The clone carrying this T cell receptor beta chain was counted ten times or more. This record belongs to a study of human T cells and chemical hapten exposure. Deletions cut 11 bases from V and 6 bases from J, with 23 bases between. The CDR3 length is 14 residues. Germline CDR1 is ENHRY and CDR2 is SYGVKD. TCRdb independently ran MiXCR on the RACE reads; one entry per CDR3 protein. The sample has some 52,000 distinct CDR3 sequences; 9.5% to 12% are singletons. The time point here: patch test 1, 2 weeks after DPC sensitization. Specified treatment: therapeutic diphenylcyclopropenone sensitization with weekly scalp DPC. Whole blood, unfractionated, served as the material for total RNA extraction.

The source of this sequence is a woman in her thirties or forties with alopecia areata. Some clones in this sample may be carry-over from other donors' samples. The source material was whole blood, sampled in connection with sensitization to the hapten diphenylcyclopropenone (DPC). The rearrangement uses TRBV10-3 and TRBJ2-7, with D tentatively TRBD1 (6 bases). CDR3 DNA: TGTGCCGCGGCCGGGGACATCCAGGACGGCGAGCAGTACTTC. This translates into CAAAGDIQDGEQYF.